The sequence of this T cell receptor (beta chain) was determined in a study of shared clonotypes between healthy human individuals. Study context: Donors were a couple of women and a few men aged 18 to 49. Researchers assigned three CD4 naive, three CD4 memory, two CD8 naive and one CD8 memory plate to each donor. Regarding the study as a whole: For naive CD4 cells, around 5.1% of clonotypes were shared across a handful of donors.

Comment on this clone: Its antigen remains unknown.

V dropped 1 base and J dropped 3 bases, with 11 bases sitting between them. This CDR3 contains 15 residues. Per germline, CDR1 SGHTA and CDR2 FQGNSA. Sorted-subset replicate PCRs used around 220 ng DNA, around 31,000 T cell genomes. Sequencing was performed with immunoSEQ multiplex PCR; in TCRdb, only in-frame clones are kept and a portion is missing. The sample has 2 million to 2.5 million clones; approximately 94% are singletons. The sample taken for sequencing was naive CD4+ T cells sorted from blood. The subset here: CD45RA+ positively selected. The receptor was derived from a man in his late teens or twenties in good health. The chain links TRBV7-2 to TRBJ2-3; D not certain. The CDR3 nucleotides are TGTGCCAGCAGCTTAGGTCATCAGAAGACAGATACGCAGTATTTT. It codes for CASSLGHQKTDTQYF. The full variable domain, completed using reference TRBV7-2 and TRBJ2-3, is GAGVSQSPSNKVTEKGKDVELRCDPISGHTALYWYRQSLGQGLEFLIYFQGNSAPDKSGLPSDRFSAERTGGSVSTLTIQRTQQEDSAVYLCASSLGHQKTDTQYFGPGTRLTVL.